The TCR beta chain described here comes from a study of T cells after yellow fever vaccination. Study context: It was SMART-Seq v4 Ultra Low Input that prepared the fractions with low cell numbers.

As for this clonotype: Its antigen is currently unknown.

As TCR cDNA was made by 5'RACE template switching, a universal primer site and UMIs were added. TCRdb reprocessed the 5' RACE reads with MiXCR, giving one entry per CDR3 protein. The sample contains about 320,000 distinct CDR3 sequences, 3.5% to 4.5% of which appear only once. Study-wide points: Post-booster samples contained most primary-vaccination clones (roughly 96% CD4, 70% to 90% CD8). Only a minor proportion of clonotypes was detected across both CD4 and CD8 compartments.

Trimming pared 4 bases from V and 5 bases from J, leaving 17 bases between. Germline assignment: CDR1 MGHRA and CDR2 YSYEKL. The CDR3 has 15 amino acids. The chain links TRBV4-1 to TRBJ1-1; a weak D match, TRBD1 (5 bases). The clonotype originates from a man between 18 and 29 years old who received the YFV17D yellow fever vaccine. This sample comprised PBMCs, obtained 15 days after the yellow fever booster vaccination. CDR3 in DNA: TGCGCCAGCAGCCCCGCCGCCATAGGGGAAACTGAAGCTTTCTTT. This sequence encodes CASSPAAIGETEAFF.